Sequencing of this TCR beta chain was carried out in a study of blood T cell repertoires in COVID-19. Study details: There were acute and convalescent COVID-19 samples, and they came from the United States, Italy and Spain. Nucleic acid was either cDNA or gDNA, and it came from T cells, B-cell-depleted T cells, or PBMCs.

There are 12 residues in the CDR3. J gave up 4 bases and V 5 bases, and 2 bases lay outside the gene matches. As concerns this clone: Other DNA sequences in this specimen translate into the identical CDR3.

Libraries were prepared by immunoSEQ multiplex PCR; TCRdb keeps only in-frame clonotypes and omits some of them. The sample records about 270,000 clones, approximately 81% being singletons. The genes are TRBV12-3 or TRBV12-4 and TRBJ2-7; 7 bases fit TRBD2. The sample taken for sequencing was peripheral blood. The TCR was taken from a woman under 30 with acute or convalescent COVID-19. The CDR3, as DNA: TGTGCCAGCAGTCGCGGGGGTTACGAGCAGTACTTC. Its protein product is CASSRGGYEQYF.